This T cell receptor (beta chain) was documented in a study of CD8 T cells in Susac syndrome. Random hexamers were used to reverse transcribe the RNA input (about 0.45 to 1 ug). TCR beta CDR3 was amplified by immunoSEQ multiplex PCR. This amplification extended across 54 Vbeta and 13 Jbeta segments. TCRdb ran MiXCR on the immunoSEQ multiplex PCR reads and lists one entry per CDR3 protein. The sample lists over 150,000 distinct CDR3 sequences; around 95% were seen once. Note on this clonotype: What it binds is unknown.

General study points: In Susac syndrome, the CD4+ T cell repertoires did not show clonal expansion.

The sample comprised CD4+ T cells from PBMCs. This TCR came from a human donor with Susac syndrome.

The CDR3 loop reads CASSVRPVADTQYF. The CDR3 region has the DNA TGTGCCAGCAGCGTACGTCCGGTTGCAGATACGCAGTATTTT. This chain uses TRBV9 with TRBJ2-3; D remains unclear. CDR1 SGDLS and CDR2 YYNGEE come from the germline V gene. The length of the CDR3 is 14 residues. Trimming removed 1 base from V and 4 bases from J, with 10 bases in between.